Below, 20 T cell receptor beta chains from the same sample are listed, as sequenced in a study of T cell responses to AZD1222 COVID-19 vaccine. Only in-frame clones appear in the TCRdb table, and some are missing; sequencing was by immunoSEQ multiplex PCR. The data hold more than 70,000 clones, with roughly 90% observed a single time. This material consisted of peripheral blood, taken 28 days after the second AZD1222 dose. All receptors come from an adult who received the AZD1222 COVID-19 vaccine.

CDR3 loop: CASSLFYSEGGSYEQYF. CDR3 DNA: TGTGCCAGCAGCTTATTCTACAGCGAAGGAGGATCCTACGAGCAGTACTTC. The chain uses TRBV7-3 and TRBJ2-7; D is possibly TRBD2 (5 bases). This CDR3 spans 17 amino acids. The V end lost 2 bases, the J end lost 1 base, and 18 bases lay between the germline ends. Germline assignment: CDR1 SGHTA and CDR2 FQGTGA. Using reference TRBV7-3 and TRBJ2-7 for the parts outside the CDR3, the full variable domain is GAGVSQTPSNKVTEKGKYVELRCDPISGHTALYWYRQSLGQGPEFLIYFQGTGAADDSGLPNDRFFAVRPEGSVSTLKIQRTERGDSAVYLCASSLFYSEGGSYEQYFGPGTRLTVT.

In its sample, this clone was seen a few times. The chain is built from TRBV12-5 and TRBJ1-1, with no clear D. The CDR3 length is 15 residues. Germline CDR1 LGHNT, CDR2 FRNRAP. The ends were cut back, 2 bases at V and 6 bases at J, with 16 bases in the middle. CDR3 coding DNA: TGTGCTAGTGGTTTGCTTCGTCACCGCCAGGCTGAAGCTTTCTTT. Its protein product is CASGLLRHRQAEAFF.

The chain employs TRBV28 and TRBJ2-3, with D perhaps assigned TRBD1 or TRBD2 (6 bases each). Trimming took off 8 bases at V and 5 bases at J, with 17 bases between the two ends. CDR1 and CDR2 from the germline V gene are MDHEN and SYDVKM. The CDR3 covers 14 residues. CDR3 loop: CASHPGGRLDTQYF. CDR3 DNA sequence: TGTGCCAGCCATCCCGGGGGCAGGTTAGATACGCAGTATTTT. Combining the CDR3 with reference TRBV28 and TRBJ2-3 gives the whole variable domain DVKVTQSSRYLVKRTGEKVFLECVQDMDHENMFWYRQDPGLGLRLIYFSYDVKMKEKGDIPEGYSVSREKKERFSLILESASTNQTSMYLCASHPGGRLDTQYFGPGTRLTVL.

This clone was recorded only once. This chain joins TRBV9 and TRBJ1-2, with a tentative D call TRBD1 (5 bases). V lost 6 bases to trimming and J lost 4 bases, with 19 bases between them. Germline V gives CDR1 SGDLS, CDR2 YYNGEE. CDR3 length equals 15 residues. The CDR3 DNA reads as TGTGCCAGCACCTCCGGGGGTTCGGGCATCTATGGCTACACCTTC. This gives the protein CASTSGGSGIYGYTF.

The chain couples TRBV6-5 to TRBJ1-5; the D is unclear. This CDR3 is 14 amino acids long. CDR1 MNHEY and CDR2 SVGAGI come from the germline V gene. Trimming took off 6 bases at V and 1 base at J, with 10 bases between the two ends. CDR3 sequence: CASREQISNQPQHF. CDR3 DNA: TGTGCCAGCAGGGAGCAGATAAGCAATCAGCCCCAGCATTTT.

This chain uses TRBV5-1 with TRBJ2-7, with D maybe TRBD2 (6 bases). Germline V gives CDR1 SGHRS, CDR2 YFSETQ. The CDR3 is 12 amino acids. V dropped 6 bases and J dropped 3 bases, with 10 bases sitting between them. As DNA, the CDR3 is TGCGCCAGCAAGGAGGGGAACTACGAGCAGTACTTC. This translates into CASKEGNYEQYF.

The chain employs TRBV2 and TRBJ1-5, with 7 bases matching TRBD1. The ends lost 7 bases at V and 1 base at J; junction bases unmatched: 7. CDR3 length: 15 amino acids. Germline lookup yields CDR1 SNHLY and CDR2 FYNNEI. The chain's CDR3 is CASMGQRLSNQPQHF. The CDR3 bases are TGTGCCAGCATGGGACAGAGGTTAAGCAATCAGCCCCAGCATTTT.

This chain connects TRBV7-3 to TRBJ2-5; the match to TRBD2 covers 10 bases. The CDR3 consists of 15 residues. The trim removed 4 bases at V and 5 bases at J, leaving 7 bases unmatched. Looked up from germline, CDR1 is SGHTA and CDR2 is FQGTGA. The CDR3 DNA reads TGTGCCAGCAGCTCGCTAGCGGGAGTCGGCGAGACCCAGTACTTC. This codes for CASSSLAGVGETQYF.

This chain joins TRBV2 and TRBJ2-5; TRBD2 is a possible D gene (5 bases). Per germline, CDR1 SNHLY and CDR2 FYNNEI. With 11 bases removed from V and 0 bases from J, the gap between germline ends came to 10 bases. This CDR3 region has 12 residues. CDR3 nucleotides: TGTGCCCGGGAAGCGAACCAAGAGACCCAGTACTTC. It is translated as CAREANQETQYF. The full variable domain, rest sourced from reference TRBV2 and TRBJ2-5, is EPEVTQTPSHQVTQMGQEVILRCVPISNHLYFYWYRQILGQKVEFLVSFYNNEISEKSEIFDDQFSVERPDGSNFTLKIRSTKLEDSAMYFCAREANQETQYFGPGTRLLVL.

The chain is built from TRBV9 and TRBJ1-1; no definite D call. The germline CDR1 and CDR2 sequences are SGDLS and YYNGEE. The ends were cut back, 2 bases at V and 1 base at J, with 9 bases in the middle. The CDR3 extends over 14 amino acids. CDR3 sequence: CASSVEGGNTEAFF. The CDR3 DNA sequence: TGTGCCAGCAGCGTCGAGGGCGGGAACACTGAAGCTTTCTTT.

In DNA form, the CDR3 reads TGCGCCAGCAGCCAAGCAAGGGCAACTAATGAAAAACTGTTTTTT. Protein: CASSQARATNEKLFF. The chain has TRBV4-1 and TRBJ1-4; D is unresolved. Germline loops: CDR1 MGHRA, CDR2 YSYEKL. The V gene lost 1 base and the J gene lost 0 bases, with 6 bases spanning the gap. CDR3 length: 15 residues.

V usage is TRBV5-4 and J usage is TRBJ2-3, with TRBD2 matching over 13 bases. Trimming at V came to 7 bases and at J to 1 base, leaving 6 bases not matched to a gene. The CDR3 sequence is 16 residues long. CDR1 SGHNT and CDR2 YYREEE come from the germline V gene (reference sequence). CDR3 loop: CASGLLAGGGTDTQYF. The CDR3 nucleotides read TGTGCCAGCGGGCTACTAGCGGGAGGGGGCACAGATACGCAGTATTTT. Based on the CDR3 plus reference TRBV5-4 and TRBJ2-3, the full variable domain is ETGVTQSPTHLIKTRGQQVTLRCSSQSGHNTVSWYQQALGQGPQFIFQYYREEENGRGNFPPRFSGLQFPNYSSELNVNALELDDSALYLCASGLLAGGGTDTQYFGPGTRLTVL.

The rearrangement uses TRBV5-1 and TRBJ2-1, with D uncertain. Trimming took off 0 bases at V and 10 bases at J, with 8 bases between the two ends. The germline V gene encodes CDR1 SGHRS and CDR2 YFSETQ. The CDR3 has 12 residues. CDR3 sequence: CASSLDSYEQFF. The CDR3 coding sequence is TGCGCCAGCAGCTTGGATAGCTACGAGCAGTTCTTC.

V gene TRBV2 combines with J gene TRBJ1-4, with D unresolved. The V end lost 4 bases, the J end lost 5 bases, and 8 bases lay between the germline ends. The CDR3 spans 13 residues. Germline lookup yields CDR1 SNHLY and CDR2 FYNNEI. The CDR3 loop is CASSGFGNEKLFF. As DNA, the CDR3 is TGTGCCAGCAGTGGTTTTGGGAATGAAAAACTGTTTTTT. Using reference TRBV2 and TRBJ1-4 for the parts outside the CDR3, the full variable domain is EPEVTQTPSHQVTQMGQEVILRCVPISNHLYFYWYRQILGQKVEFLVSFYNNEISEKSEIFDDQFSVERPDGSNFTLKIRSTKLEDSAMYFCASSGFGNEKLFFGSGTQLSVL.

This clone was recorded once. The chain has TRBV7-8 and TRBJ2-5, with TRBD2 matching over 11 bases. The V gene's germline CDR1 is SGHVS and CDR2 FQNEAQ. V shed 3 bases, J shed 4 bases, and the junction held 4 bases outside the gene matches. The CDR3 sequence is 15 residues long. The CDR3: CASSFSGRGGETQYF. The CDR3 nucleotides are TGTGCCAGCAGCTTTAGCGGGAGGGGGGGAGAGACCCAGTACTTC.

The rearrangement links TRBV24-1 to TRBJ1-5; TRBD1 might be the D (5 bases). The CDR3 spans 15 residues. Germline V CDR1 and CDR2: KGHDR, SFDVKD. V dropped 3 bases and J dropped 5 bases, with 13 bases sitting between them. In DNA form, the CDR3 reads TGTGCCACCAGTGATCGGGACGGTCCGGATCAGCCCCAGCATTTT. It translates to CATSDRDGPDQPQHF.

CDR3 nucleotide sequence: TGTGCCAGCAGTGAAGTCTGGGGGGCGACCTACGAGCAGTACTTC. Protein product: CASSEVWGATYEQYF. This chain connects TRBV6-1 to TRBJ2-7, with D perhaps matching TRBD1 or TRBD2 (6 bases each). Germline V gives CDR1 MNHNS, CDR2 SASEGT. The CDR3 contains 15 residues. Between the trimmed V and J ends, which lost 1 base and 2 bases, there was a span of 12 bases.

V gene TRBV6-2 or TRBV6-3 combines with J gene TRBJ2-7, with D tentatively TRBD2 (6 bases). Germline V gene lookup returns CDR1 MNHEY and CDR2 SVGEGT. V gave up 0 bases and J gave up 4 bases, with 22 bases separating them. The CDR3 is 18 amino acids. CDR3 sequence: CASSYSLGGRDSSYEQYF. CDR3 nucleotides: TGTGCCAGCAGTTACTCGTTAGGTGGGCGGGACTCATCTTACGAGCAGTACTTC.

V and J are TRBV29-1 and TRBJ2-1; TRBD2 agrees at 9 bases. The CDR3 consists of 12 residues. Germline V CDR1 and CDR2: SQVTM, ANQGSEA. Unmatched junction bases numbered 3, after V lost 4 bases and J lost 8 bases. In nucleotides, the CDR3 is TGCAGCGTTGGAGCGGGGGGCTATGAGCAGTTCTTC. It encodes CSVGAGGYEQFF.

The CDR3 region has the DNA TGCGCCAGCTCGGGGGCCGGGAGAACCCACGAGCAGTACTTC. It specifies CASSGAGRTHEQYF. V is TRBV10-2 and J is TRBJ2-7, with D tentatively TRBD1 or TRBD2 (6 bases each). V was cut by 8 bases and J by 5 bases, with 19 bases left in between. Germline V gene lookup returns CDR1 WSHSY and CDR2 SAAADI. This CDR3 has 14 amino acids.